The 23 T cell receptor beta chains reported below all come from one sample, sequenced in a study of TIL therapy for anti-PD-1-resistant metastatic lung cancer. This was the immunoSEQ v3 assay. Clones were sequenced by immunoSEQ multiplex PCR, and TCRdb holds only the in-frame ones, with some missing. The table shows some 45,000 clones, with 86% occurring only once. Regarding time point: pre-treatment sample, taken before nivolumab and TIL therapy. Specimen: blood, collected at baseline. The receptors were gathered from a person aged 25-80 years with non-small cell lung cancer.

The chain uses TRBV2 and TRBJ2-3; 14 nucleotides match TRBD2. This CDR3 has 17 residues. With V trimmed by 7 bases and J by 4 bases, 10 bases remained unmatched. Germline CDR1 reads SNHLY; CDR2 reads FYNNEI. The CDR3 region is CASIGLAGGLGSDTQYF. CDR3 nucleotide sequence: TGTGCCAGCATTGGACTAGCGGGAGGACTCGGATCAGATACGCAGTATTTT. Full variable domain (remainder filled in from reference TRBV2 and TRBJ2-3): EPEVTQTPSHQVTQMGQEVILRCVPISNHLYFYWYRQILGQKVEFLVSFYNNEISEKSEIFDDQFSVERPDGSNFTLKIRSTKLEDSAMYFCASIGLAGGLGSDTQYFGPGTRLTVL.

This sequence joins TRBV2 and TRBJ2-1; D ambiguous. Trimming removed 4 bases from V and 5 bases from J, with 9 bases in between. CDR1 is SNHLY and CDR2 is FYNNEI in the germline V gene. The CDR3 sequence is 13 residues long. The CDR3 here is CASSVPPNNEQFF. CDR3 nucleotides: TGTGCCAGCAGTGTACCCCCAAACAATGAGCAGTTCTTC.

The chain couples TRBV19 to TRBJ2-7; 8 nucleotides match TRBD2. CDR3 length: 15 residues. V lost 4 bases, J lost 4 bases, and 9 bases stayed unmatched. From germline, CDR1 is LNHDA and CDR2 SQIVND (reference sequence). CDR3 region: CASSTPGRGIYEQYF. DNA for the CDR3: TGTGCCAGTAGTACTCCCGGGAGGGGAATTTACGAGCAGTACTTC.

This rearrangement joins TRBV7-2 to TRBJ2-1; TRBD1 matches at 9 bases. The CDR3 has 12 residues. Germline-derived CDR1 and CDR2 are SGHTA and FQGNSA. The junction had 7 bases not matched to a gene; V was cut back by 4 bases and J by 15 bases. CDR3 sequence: CASSYARDRAFF. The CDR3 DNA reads TGTGCCAGCAGCTACGCCCGGGACAGGGCGTTCTTC.

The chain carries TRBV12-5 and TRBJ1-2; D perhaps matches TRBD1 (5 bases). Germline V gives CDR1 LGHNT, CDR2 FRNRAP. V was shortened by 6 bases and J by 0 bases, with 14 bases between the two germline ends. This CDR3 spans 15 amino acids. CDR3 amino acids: CASGSPRDPNYGYTF. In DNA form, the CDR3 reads TGTGCTAGTGGCTCCCCGAGGGACCCTAACTATGGCTACACCTTC.

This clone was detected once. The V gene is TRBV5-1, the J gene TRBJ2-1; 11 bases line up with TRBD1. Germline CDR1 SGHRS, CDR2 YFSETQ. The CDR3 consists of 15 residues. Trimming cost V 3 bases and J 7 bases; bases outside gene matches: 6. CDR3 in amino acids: CASSSDRGLGNEQFF. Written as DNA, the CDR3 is TGCGCCAGCAGCTCGGACAGGGGGCTGGGGAATGAGCAGTTCTTC.

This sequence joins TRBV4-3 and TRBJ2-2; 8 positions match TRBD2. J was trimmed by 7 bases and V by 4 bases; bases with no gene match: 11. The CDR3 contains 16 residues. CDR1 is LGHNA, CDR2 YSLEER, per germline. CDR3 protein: CASSLLSPGGGGELFF. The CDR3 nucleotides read TGCGCCAGCAGCCTTTTGAGTCCCGGGGGGGGCGGGGAGCTGTTTTTT.

The CDR3 sequence: CASSFTPGTAAGGYTF. CDR3 coding DNA: TGTGCCAGCAGTTTCACCCCCGGGACAGCGGCAGGAGGCTACACCTTC. This rearrangement joins TRBV6-5 to TRBJ1-2, with TRBD1 matching 7 bases. J was trimmed by 8 bases and V by 4 bases; bases with no gene match: 16. The CDR3 loop spans 16 amino acids. Per germline, CDR1 MNHEY and CDR2 SVGAGI.

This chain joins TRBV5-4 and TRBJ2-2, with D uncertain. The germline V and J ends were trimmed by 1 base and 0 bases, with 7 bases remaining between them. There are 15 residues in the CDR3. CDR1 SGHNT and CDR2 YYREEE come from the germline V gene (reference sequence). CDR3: CASSLLGANTGELFF. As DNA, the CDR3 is TGTGCCAGCAGCTTGCTAGGTGCGAACACCGGGGAGCTGTTTTTT.

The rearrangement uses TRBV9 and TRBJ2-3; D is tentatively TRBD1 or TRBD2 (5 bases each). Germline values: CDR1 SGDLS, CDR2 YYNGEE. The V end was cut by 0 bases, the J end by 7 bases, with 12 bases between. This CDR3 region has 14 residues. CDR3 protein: CASSVGGSRNTQYF. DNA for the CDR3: TGTGCCAGCAGCGTAGGGGGGAGTCGGAATACGCAGTATTTT.

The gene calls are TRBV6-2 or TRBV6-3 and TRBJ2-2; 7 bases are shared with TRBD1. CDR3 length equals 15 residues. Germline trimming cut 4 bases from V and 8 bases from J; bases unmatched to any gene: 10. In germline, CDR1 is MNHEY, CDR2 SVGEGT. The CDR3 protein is CASSFRGPQAGELFF. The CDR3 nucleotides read TGTGCCAGCAGTTTTAGGGGGCCTCAAGCAGGGGAGCTGTTTTTT.

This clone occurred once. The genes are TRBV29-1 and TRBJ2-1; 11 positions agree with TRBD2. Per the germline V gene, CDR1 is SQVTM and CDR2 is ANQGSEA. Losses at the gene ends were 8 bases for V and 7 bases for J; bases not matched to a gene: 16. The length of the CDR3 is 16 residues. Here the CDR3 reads CSLTGVSGRAENEQFF. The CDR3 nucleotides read TGCAGCCTGACAGGGGTTAGCGGGAGGGCCGAGAATGAGCAGTTCTTC.

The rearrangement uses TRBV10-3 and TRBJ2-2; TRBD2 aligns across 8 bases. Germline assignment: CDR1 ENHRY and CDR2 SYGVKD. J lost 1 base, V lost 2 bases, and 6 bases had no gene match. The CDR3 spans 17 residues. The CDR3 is CAISEPQLAGNTGELFF. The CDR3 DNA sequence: TGTGCCATCAGTGAGCCCCAGCTAGCGGGGAACACCGGGGAGCTGTTTTTT.

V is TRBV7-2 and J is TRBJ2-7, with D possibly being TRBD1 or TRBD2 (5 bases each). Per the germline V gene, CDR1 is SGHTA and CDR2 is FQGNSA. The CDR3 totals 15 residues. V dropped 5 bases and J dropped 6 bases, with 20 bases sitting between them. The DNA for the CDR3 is TGTGCCAGCAGCCAAACGTCGGGGCCGTGGGTCGAGCAGTACTTC. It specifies CASSQTSGPWVEQYF.

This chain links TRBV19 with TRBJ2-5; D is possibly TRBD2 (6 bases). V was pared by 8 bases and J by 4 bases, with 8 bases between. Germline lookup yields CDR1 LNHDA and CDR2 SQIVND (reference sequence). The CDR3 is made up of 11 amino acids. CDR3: CASWGGETQYF. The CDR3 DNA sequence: TGTGCCAGTTGGGGAGGAGAGACCCAGTACTTC.

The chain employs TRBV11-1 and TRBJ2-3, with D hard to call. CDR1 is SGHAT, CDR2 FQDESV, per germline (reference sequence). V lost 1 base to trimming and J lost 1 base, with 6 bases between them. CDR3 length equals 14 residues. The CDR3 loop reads CASSLVGGTDTQYF. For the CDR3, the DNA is TGTGCCAGCAGCTTAGTAGGCGGCACAGATACGCAGTATTTT.

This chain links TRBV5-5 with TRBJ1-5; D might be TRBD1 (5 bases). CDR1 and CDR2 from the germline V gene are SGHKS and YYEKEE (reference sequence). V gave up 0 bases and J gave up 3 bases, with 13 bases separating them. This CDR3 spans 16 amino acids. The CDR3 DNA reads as TGTGCCAGCAGCTTGGCCGGTGGCGGGACCAATCAGCCCCAGCATTTT. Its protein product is CASSLAGGGTNQPQHF.

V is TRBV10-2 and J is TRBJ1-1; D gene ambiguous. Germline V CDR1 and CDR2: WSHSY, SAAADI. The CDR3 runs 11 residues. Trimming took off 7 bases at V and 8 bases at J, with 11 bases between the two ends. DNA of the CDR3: TGCGCCAGCAATAAAGGGAGGGAAGCTTTCTTT. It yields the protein CASNKGREAFF.

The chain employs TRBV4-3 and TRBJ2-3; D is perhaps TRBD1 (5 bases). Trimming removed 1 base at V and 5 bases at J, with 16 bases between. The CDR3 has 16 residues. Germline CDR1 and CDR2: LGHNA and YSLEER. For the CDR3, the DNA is TGCGCCAGCAGCCAAGTGATCCGGAGAAGGGGAGATACGCAGTATTTT. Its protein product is CASSQVIRRRGDTQYF.

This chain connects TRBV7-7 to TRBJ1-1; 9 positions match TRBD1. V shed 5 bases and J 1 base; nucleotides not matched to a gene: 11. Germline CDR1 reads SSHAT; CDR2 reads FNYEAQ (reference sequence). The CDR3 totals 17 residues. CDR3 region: CASSLPRPDRGNTEAFF. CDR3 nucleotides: TGTGCCAGCAGCCTACCCCGCCCGGACAGGGGGAACACTGAAGCTTTCTTT.

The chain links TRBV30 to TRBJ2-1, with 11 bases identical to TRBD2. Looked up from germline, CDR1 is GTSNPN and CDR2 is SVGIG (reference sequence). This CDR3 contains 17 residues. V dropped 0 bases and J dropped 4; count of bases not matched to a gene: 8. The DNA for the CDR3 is TGTGCCTGGAGTGTGTCACTGGGACTAGCGGAATACAATGAGCAGTTCTTC. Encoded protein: CAWSVSLGLAEYNEQFF.

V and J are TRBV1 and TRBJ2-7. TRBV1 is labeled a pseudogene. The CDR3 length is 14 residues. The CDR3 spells CTSSREESGNEQYF. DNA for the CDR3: TGCACCAGCAGCCGAGAAGAATCTGGGAACGAGCAGTACTTC.

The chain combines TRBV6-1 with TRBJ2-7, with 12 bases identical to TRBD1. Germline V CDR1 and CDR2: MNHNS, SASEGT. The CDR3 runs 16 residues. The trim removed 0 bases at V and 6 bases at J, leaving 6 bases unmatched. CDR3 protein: CASSEAAGTGGSEQYF. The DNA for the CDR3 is TGTGCCAGCAGTGAAGCGGCCGGGACAGGGGGCAGCGAGCAGTACTTC.